The clone carrying this TCR beta chain was seen a few times. The target antigen is unknown. Addition of a universal primer site occurred through template switching, and cDNA carried unique molecular identifiers. MiXCR, run by TCRdb on the 5' RACE reads, gives a single entry per CDR3 protein. The table shows around 250,000 distinct CDR3 sequences, with around 8.3% occurring only once. This sample is part of a study of identical twins. Study observations and caveats: These conclusions were based on statistical analysis (cross-sectional, not following the same donors).

The germline gives CDR1 MDHEN, CDR2 SYDVKM. The V segment lost 3 bases and the J segment 5 bases; nucleotides outside the gene matches: 5. The CDR3 is made up of 14 amino acids. These data were likewise used in another study, on yellow fever vaccine responses in identical twins.

The clonotype comes from a woman aged 18-29 years in good health. The chain links TRBV28 to TRBJ2-5, with TRBD2 identical over 8 bases. Sequencing input: CD8+ T cells sorted from blood. This CDR3 is CASSLPGGAETQYF. The CDR3, as DNA: TGTGCCAGCAGTTTGCCCGGGGGGGCCGAGACCCAGTACTTC.